This is a list of T cell receptor beta chains from one sample in a study of technical replicates of blood from four donors. Sequencing used immunoSEQ multiplex PCR; TCRdb keeps in-frame clones, though not all of them. The sample lists about 74,000 clones, approximately 95% seen once, with roughly 0.24% in the top ten. Sequencing was done on a sample of T cells isolated from PBMCs. Receptors originate from a human donor in good health. Each CDR3 is given with its conserved first and last residue. The order of the fields is V gene, D gene, J gene, clone size, CDR3 DNA, CDR3 protein. The D gene is left open where the match is weak. Clone size appears in some rows only: once, few, many, or a class for an expanded clone.

>TRBV4-1|-|TRBJ2-7|-
TGCGCCAGCAGAAAATTATTCCGGCAGGGCAGCTCCTACGAGCAGTACTTC
CASRKLFRQGSSYEQYF
>TRBV5-1|-|TRBJ1-2|-
TGCGCCAGCAGAGGAAACGGAGACTATGGCTACACCTTC
CASRGNGDYGYTF
>TRBV27|TRBD2|TRBJ2-7|-
TGTGCCAGCGCCCCGGGACTAGCGGGCTTCACGGACTACGAGCAGTACTTC
CASAPGLAGFTDYEQYF
>TRBV7-9|-|TRBJ2-3|-
TGTGCCAGCAGCTTCCAGACTTGGGCAGATACGCAGTATTTT
CASSFQTWADTQYF
>TRBV5-4|TRBD1|TRBJ1-3|-
TGTGCCAGCAGCGTAGGACAGGGTGGAACTGGAAACACCATATATTTT
CASSVGQGGTGNTIYF
>TRBV11-2|TRBD1|TRBJ1-2|-
TGTGCCAGCAGCTCCGGGACAGGGTATTCTACTCGTGGCTACACCTTC
CASSSGTGYSTRGYTF
>TRBV6-4|-|TRBJ2-3|-
TGTGCCAGCAGTGACTCGAGGGATGGAGGCACAGATACGCAGTATTTT
CASSDSRDGGTDTQYF
>TRBV5-1|-|TRBJ1-2|-
TGCGCCAGCAGCTTCAACAGCTATGGCTACACCTTC
CASSFNSYGYTF
>TRBV18|-|TRBJ1-3|once
TGTGCCAGCTCACCACGGAAAGGGGCGGTGGGCACCATATATTTT
CASSPRKGAVGTIYF
>TRBV2|-|TRBJ2-2|once
TGTGCCAGCAGTGCCGAACTTAACACCGGGGAGCTGTTTTTT
CASSAELNTGELFF
>TRBV7-9|-|TRBJ2-5|-
TGTGCCAGCAGCCCTAGGTCTGCGGAGACCCAGTACTTC
CASSPRSAETQYF
>TRBV13|TRBD2|TRBJ2-3|-
TGTGCCAGCAGCCTCATGGTTGGGGGGGTCACAGATACGCAGTATTTT
CASSLMVGGVTDTQYF
>TRBV6-1|TRBD1|TRBJ2-7|-
TGTGCCAGCAGTGGCTGGGACAGAGCCTACGAGCAGTACTTC
CASSGWDRAYEQYF
>TRBV11-2|TRBD1|TRBJ2-1|-
TGTGCCAGCAGCTCCAAGACAGGGGACACCCCCCCCAATGAGCAGTTCTTC
CASSSKTGDTPPNEQFF
>TRBV10-1|-|TRBJ1-1|-
TGCGCCAGCAGTGAGTCCCGGTCAATCTTGACTGAAGCTTTCTTT
CASSESRSILTEAFF
>TRBV27|TRBD2|TRBJ2-1|-
TGTGCCAGCAGTCCGGAACTAGCGGGATATGGTGAGCAGTTCTTC
CASSPELAGYGEQFF
>TRBV29-1|-|TRBJ2-6|once
TGCAGCGTCACCCACACCTCTGGGGCCAACGTCCTGACTTTC
CSVTHTSGANVLTF
>TRBV21-1|-|TRBJ2-6|once
TGTGCCAGCAGCAAAAAGGAGGACAGGGGAGTTTTGCCCTCTGGGGCCAACGTCCTGACTTTC
CASSKKEDRGVLPSGANVLTF
>TRBV7-6|TRBD1|TRBJ1-4|-
TGTGCCAGCAGCTCAGGTAGCGGGACAGCAAATGAAAAACTGTTTTTT
CASSSGSGTANEKLFF
>TRBV18|-|TRBJ1-1|-
TGTGCCAGCTCACCACCGACTCAAAGAGACACTGAAGCTTTCTTT
CASSPPTQRDTEAFF
>TRBV29-1|-|TRBJ1-5|-
TGCAGCGTTGACTCTGGAGACAATCAGCCCCAGCATTTT
CSVDSGDNQPQHF
>TRBV5-5|TRBD1|TRBJ1-2|-
TGTGCCAGCAGCTTCGGCGGCGGTCCGACAGGGGACTATGGCTACACCTTC
CASSFGGGPTGDYGYTF